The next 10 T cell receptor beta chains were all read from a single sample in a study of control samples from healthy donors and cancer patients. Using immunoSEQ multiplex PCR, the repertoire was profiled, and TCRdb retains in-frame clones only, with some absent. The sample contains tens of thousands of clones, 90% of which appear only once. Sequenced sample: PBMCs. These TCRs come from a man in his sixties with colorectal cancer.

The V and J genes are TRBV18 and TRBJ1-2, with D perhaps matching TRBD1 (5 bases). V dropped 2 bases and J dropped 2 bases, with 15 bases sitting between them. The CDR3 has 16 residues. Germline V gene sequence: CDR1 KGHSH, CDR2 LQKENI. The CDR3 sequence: CASSPMTGTRNYGYTF. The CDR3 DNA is TGTGCCAGCTCACCAATGACCGGGACTCGGAACTATGGCTACACCTTC.

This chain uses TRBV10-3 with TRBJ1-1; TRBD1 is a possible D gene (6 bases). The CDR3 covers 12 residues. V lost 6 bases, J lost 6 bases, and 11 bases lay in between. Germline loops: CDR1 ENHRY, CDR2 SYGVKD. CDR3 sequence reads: CAIRTRGAEAFF. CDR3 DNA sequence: TGTGCCATCAGGACGAGGGGGGCTGAAGCTTTCTTT.

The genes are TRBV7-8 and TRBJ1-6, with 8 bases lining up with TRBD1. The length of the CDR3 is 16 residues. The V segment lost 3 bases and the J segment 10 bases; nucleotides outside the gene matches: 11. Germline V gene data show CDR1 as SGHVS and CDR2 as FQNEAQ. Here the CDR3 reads CASSFGGQALGSPLHF. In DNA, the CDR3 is TGTGCCAGCAGCTTTGGGGGACAGGCACTGGGGTCACCCCTCCACTTT.

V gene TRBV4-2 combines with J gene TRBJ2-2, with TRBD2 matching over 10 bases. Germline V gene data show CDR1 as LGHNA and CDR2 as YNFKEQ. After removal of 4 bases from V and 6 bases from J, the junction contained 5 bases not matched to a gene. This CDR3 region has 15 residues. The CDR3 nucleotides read TGTGCCAGCAGCCGCTCGACTAGCGGGTCCGGGGAGCTGTTTTTT. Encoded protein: CASSRSTSGSGELFF.

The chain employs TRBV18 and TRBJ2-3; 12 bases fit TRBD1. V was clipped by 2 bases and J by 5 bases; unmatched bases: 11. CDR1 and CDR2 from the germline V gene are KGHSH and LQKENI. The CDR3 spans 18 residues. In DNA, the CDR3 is TGTGCCAGCTCACCATTAAGACTGGGACAGGGGGCGGGAGATACGCAGTATTTT. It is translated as CASSPLRLGQGAGDTQYF.

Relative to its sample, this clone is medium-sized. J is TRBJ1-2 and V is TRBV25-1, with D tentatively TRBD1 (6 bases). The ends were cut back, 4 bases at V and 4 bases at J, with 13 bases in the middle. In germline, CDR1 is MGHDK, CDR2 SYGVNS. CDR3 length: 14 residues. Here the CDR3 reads CASSAQGSGYGYTF. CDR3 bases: TGTGCCAGCAGTGCTCAGGGGTCGGGCTATGGCTACACCTTC.

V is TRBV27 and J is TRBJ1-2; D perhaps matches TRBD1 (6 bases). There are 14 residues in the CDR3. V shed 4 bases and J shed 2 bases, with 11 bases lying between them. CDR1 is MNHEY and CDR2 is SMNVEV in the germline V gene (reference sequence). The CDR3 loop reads CASSSRTVNYGYTF. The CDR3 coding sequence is TGTGCCAGCAGTTCCCGGACAGTCAACTATGGCTACACCTTC.

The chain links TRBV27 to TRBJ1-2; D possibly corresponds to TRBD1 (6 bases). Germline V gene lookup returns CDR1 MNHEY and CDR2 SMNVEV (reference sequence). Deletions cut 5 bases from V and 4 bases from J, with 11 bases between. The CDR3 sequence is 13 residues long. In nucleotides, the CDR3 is TGTGCCAGCAGTCCAGCAGGGGCCTATGGCTACACCTTC. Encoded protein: CASSPAGAYGYTF.

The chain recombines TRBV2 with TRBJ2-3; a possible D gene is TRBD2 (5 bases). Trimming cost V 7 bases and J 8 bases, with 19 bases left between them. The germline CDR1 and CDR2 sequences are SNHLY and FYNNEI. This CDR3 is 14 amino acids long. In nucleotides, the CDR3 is TGTGCCAGCACGGGTAGCGAGGCCTCCGGTACGCAGTATTTT. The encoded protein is CASTGSEASGTQYF.

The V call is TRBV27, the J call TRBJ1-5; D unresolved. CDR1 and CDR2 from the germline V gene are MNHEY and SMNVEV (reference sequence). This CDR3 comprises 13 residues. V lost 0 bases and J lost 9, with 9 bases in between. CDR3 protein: CASSLSGRWPQHF. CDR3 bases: TGTGCCAGCAGTTTATCAGGTCGATGGCCCCAGCATTTT.